Listed here are 22 T cell receptor beta chains from one sample, sequenced in a study of PD-1 blockade in classical Hodgkin lymphoma (dated by TCRdb to the early 2020s). Libraries were constructed by the immunoSEQ multiplex PCR assay. The immuneACCESS repertoire file appears here via TCRdb, limited to in-frame rearrangements. These files lack a portion of the clones; in checked studies, under half of the deficit traces to unresolved V genes, and the cause of the others is not known. The sample table lists approximately 50,000 clones, 70% to 90% of them with a count of one. The ten biggest clones cover approximately 5.4% of the sample. The time point label of this sample denotes: cycle 2 day 1 (C2D1) of nivolumab. Every trial patient had relapsed after autologous stem cell transplantation, and cohorts A, B and C differed in prior brentuximab vedotin exposure. This material consisted of peripheral blood mononuclear cells (PBMCs), taken before the second cycle of nivolumab. The receptors originated from a human donor with classical Hodgkin lymphoma.

The rearrangement uses TRBV6-1 and TRBJ2-5, with D perhaps matching TRBD2 (6 bases). The length of the CDR3 is 14 residues. The V end lost 5 bases, the J end lost 4 bases, and 14 bases lay between the germline ends. The germline gives CDR1 MNHNS, CDR2 SASEGT. CDR3 protein: CASSLRTGGETQYF. DNA for the CDR3: TGTGCCAGCAGTCTCCGGACCGGGGGAGAGACCCAGTACTTC.

The rearrangement uses TRBV10-2 and TRBJ2-3; 10 bases match TRBD2. The CDR3 length is 17 residues. The V segment lost 3 bases and the J segment 7 bases; nucleotides outside the gene matches: 13. Per the germline V gene, CDR1 is WSHSY and CDR2 is SAAADI. This chain's CDR3 is CASSDSRITSGIYTQYF. In DNA form, the CDR3 reads TGCGCCAGCAGTGACTCCAGGATCACTAGCGGGATCTATACGCAGTATTTT.

This sequence joins TRBV7-9 and TRBJ2-1; D not certain. Germline loops: CDR1 SEHNR, CDR2 FQNEAQ (reference sequence). Between the trimmed V and J ends, which lost 6 bases and 3 bases, there was a span of 15 bases. CDR3 length: 15 residues. This chain's CDR3 is CASSRGPLVYNEQFF. Here the CDR3 DNA reads TGTGCCAGCAGTCGTGGACCCTTGGTCTACAATGAGCAGTTCTTC.

The chain is built from TRBV6-5 and TRBJ1-1, with D uncertain. The CDR3 consists of 13 residues. The germline V and J ends were trimmed by 0 bases and 1 base, with 3 bases remaining between them. Per germline, CDR1 MNHEY and CDR2 SVGAGI. CDR3 in DNA: TGTGCCAGCAGTTACTCGACGAACACTGAAGCTTTCTTT. Its translation: CASSYSTNTEAFF.

V is TRBV5-1 and J is TRBJ1-4; 11 bases agree with TRBD1. Germline V gene lookup returns CDR1 SGHRS and CDR2 YFSETQ. This CDR3 is 16 amino acids long. Germline trimming cut 4 bases from V and 3 bases from J; bases unmatched to any gene: 5. The CDR3 protein is CASSVGQGAANEKLFF. The CDR3 coding sequence is TGCGCCAGCAGCGTAGGACAGGGGGCCGCTAATGAAAAACTGTTTTTT. Full variable domain (outside the CDR3, taken from reference TRBV5-1 and TRBJ1-4): KAGVTQTPRYLIKTRGQQVTLSCSPISGHRSVSWYQQTPGQGLQFLFEYFSETQRNKGNFPGRFSGRQFSNSRSEMNVSTLELGDSALYLCASSVGQGAANEKLFFGSGTQLSVL.

The chain combines TRBV15 with TRBJ2-7, with 8 bases identical to TRBD2. Germline V CDR1 and CDR2: LNHNV, YYDKDF (reference sequence). The V segment lost 8 bases and the J segment 3 bases; nucleotides outside the gene matches: 21. This CDR3 region has 18 residues. The DNA of the CDR3 is TGTGCCACCGCAGACGGGGCGGGGGGACCTTTCTGGTTCTACGAGCAGTACTTC. Translation: CATADGAGGPFWFYEQYF.

V and J are TRBV28 and TRBJ1-5; D remains ambiguous. CDR3 length equals 11 residues. The V end was cut by 6 bases, the J end by 9 bases, with 9 bases between. Germline V CDR1 and CDR2: MDHEN, SYDVKM. The CDR3: CASRVSGPQHF. In nucleotides, the CDR3 is TGTGCCAGCAGGGTTTCAGGGCCCCAGCATTTT.

The chain joins TRBV4-1 to TRBJ2-3; 8 positions agree with TRBD1. V shed 4 bases and J 4 bases; nucleotides not matched to a gene: 10. This CDR3 is built from 16 residues. CDR1 and CDR2 from the germline V gene are MGHRA and YSYEKL. The CDR3 sequence is CASSPGDRIRPDTQYF. As DNA, the CDR3 is TGCGCCAGCAGCCCAGGGGACAGGATAAGGCCAGATACGCAGTATTTT.

The chain recombines TRBV29-1 with TRBJ1-4; 8 bases map to TRBD1. Germline CDR1 is SQVTM and CDR2 is ANQGSEA. The CDR3 runs to 13 residues. Unmatched junction bases numbered 8, after V lost 7 bases and J lost 7 bases. CDR3 protein: CSASGGGFEKLFF. The CDR3 region has the DNA TGCAGCGCCTCAGGGGGCGGCTTTGAAAAACTGTTTTTT.

The rearrangement joins TRBV5-1 to TRBJ2-1; 7 positions agree with TRBD1. This CDR3 is built from 15 residues. V gave up 0 bases and J gave up 8 bases; unmatched junction bases: 8. Germline V gene lookup returns CDR1 SGHRS and CDR2 YFSETQ. The CDR3 spells CASSLGQGVRYEQFF. Here the CDR3 DNA reads TGCGCCAGCAGCTTGGGGCAGGGGGTTAGGTATGAGCAGTTCTTC.

The V call is TRBV6-1, the J call TRBJ2-5; D is unresolved. This CDR3 region has 16 residues. V gave up 3 bases and J gave up 4 bases, with 18 bases separating them. The germline gives CDR1 MNHNS, CDR2 SASEGT. CDR3 DNA: TGTGCCAGCAGTGAGGGTCGTGGGGTTCGGCGAGAGACCCAGTACTTC. As protein: CASSEGRGVRRETQYF.

In the case of this clone: The sample has other DNA sequences that encode this CDR3 too. V is TRBV5-1 and J is TRBJ2-2, with D perhaps TRBD2 (5 bases). This CDR3 is 15 amino acids long. Germline-derived CDR1 and CDR2 are SGHRS and YFSETQ. V lost 4 bases, J lost 0 bases, and 10 bases lay in between. This CDR3 is CASSPGRANTGELFF. The CDR3 coding sequence is TGCGCCAGCAGCCCGGGAAGAGCGAACACCGGGGAGCTGTTTTTT. The full variable domain, in which reference TRBV5-1 and TRBJ2-2 provide the parts outside the CDR3, is KAGVTQTPRYLIKTRGQQVTLSCSPISGHRSVSWYQQTPGQGLQFLFEYFSETQRNKGNFPGRFSGRQFSNSRSEMNVSTLELGDSALYLCASSPGRANTGELFFGEGSRLTVL.

This sequence joins TRBV2 and TRBJ1-1, with TRBD1 as a possible D gene (6 bases). V lost 3 bases to trimming and J lost 5 bases, with 13 bases between them. This CDR3 is built from 14 residues. From germline, CDR1 is SNHLY and CDR2 FYNNEI. The CDR3 bases are TGTGCCAGCAGTGATTCGGGGGCGGGGACTGAAGCTTTCTTT. This encodes CASSDSGAGTEAFF.

This clone was observed once. This chain uses TRBV5-1 with TRBJ1-1; D is ambiguous. Trimming cost V 5 bases and J 1 base, with 9 bases left between them. CDR1 is SGHRS, CDR2 YFSETQ, per germline. The CDR3 spans 13 residues. The CDR3 is CASSRNTNTEAFF. DNA for the CDR3: TGCGCCAGCAGTAGGAACACGAACACTGAAGCTTTCTTT.

V usage is TRBV4-1 and J usage is TRBJ2-2, with D possibly being TRBD1 or TRBD2 (5 bases each). V was trimmed by 0 bases and J by 0 bases, leaving 14 bases between them. The CDR3 loop spans 18 amino acids. CDR1 MGHRA and CDR2 YSYEKL come from the germline V gene. This CDR3 is CASSQDSRDGTNTGELFF. DNA of the CDR3: TGCGCCAGCAGCCAAGACTCTCGGGACGGAACGAACACCGGGGAGCTGTTTTTT.

The V and J genes are TRBV9 and TRBJ2-7; the match to TRBD1 covers 7 bases. The CDR3 loop spans 14 amino acids. The junction had 2 bases not matched to a gene; V was cut back by 0 bases and J by 2 bases. The germline CDR1 and CDR2 sequences are SGDLS and YYNGEE. CDR3 bases: TGTGCCAGCAGCGTAGCGGGACAGACCTACGAGCAGTACTTC. Protein sequence: CASSVAGQTYEQYF.

The chain links TRBV7-9 to TRBJ1-5; D call uncertain. Trimming took off 1 base at V and 7 bases at J, with 14 bases between the two ends. The CDR3 is 15 amino acids. CDR1 is SEHNR and CDR2 is FQNEAQ in the germline V gene (reference sequence). The DNA for the CDR3 is TGTGCCAGCAGCTTAGGGAGGGAGATAGGCCAGCCCCAGCATTTT. Protein product: CASSLGREIGQPQHF. Drawing the rest from reference TRBV7-9 and TRBJ1-5, the complete variable domain is DTGVSQNPRHKITKRGQNVTFRCDPISEHNRLYWYRQTLGQGPEFLTYFQNEAQLEKSRLLSDRFSAERPKGSFSTLEIQRTEQGDSAMYLCASSLGREIGQPQHFGDGTRLSIL.

This sequence joins TRBV10-2 and TRBJ1-2, with 7 nucleotides matching TRBD1. CDR1 is WSHSY and CDR2 is SAAADI in the germline V gene. Losses at the gene ends were 2 bases for V and 4 bases for J; bases not matched to a gene: 1. The CDR3 has 13 residues. The CDR3 coding sequence is TGCGCCAGCAGTGAGGCAGGGGGCTATGGCTACACCTTC. Protein product: CASSEAGGYGYTF.

The chain carries TRBV7-8 and TRBJ2-1; D not resolved. The CDR3 covers 12 residues. Germline CDR1 is SGHVS and CDR2 is FQNEAQ. With 1 base removed from V and 6 bases from J, the gap between germline ends came to 4 bases. The CDR3 is CASSLDRNEQFF. DNA of the CDR3: TGTGCCAGCAGCTTAGACCGCAATGAGCAGTTCTTC.

This clone was seen just once. The chain employs TRBV4-1 and TRBJ2-7, with 9 bases aligning to TRBD1. The germline CDR1 and CDR2 sequences are MGHRA and YSYEKL. This CDR3 region has 15 residues. V dropped 2 bases and J dropped 3; count of bases not matched to a gene: 5. The DNA for the CDR3 is TGCGCCAGCAGCCAAACCGGGACAGGGATCTACGAGCAGTACTTC. This codes for CASSQTGTGIYEQYF.

The V gene is TRBV7-2, the J gene TRBJ1-2; tentatively, D is TRBD1 (6 bases). This CDR3 has 14 residues. Trimming took 3 bases from V and 2 from J, leaving 10 bases between them. The germline V gene encodes CDR1 SGHTA and CDR2 FQGNSA. The CDR3 loop reads CASSFGQQNYGYTF. DNA for the CDR3: TGTGCCAGCAGCTTCGGACAGCAAAACTATGGCTACACCTTC. Looking up the rest from reference TRBV7-2 and TRBJ1-2 gives the full variable domain: GAGVSQSPSNKVTEKGKDVELRCDPISGHTALYWYRQSLGQGLEFLIYFQGNSAPDKSGLPSDRFSAERTGGSVSTLTIQRTQQEDSAVYLCASSFGQQNYGYTFGSGTRLTVV.

The chain combines TRBV4-1 with TRBJ2-7, with unresolved D. Germline assignment: CDR1 MGHRA and CDR2 YSYEKL. The ends were cut back, 0 bases at V and 2 bases at J, with 8 bases in the middle. The CDR3 runs to 14 residues. The CDR3 region is CASSQESAPYEQYF. The CDR3 DNA reads TGCGCCAGCAGCCAAGAATCAGCCCCCTACGAGCAGTACTTC.